This TCR beta chain stems from a study of post-analysis software for immune sequencing data (dated by TCRdb to between 2015 and 2016). Regarding the research as a whole: Relapsing-remitting, secondary progressive and progressive-relapsing multiple sclerosis were recorded as disease courses, and subtype annotation was lacking for some patients. The multiple sclerosis patient repertoires were compared with 11 previously published healthy control repertoires from donors aged roughly 6 to 25 years. A subset of samples was prepared in parallel using single-end sample barcoding, then pooled and co-amplified after Illumina adapter ligation.

The investigation overall reported the following: When samples were clustered directly using the F measure, samples prepared in the same batch co-clustered strongly, which prompted a batch-effect correction. Four to six TRBV segments, including TRBV5-6, TRBV5-1 and TRBV20-1, were significantly more frequent in patients than controls. The multiple sclerosis patient group was slightly younger than the control group. Compared with controls, multiple sclerosis patients had significantly lower normalized Chao1 diversity, a finding suggesting substantial peripheral T-cell clonal expansion.

TCR beta repertoires were profiled from peripheral blood of roughly 13 young patients with multiple sclerosis to demonstrate the VDJtools post-analysis software. The patients with multiple sclerosis were children and adolescents between roughly 6 and 17 years of age. To note about this clonotype: Its antigen is currently not known. There are no base qualities to consult, and no much larger clone falls within one base.

The method behind the library was PCR. Sequenced using an Illumina HiSeq 2500. To reduce PCR and sequencing biases, unique molecular identifiers were incorporated into the TCR beta cDNA libraries. Every 1 to 10 million input T cells yielded approximately 500,000 cDNA molecules, meaning each molecule approximated one T cell. Patient libraries were prepared and sequenced with the same protocol used for the earlier healthy control dataset. Within a given batch, samples were prepared together, multiplexed and sequenced on the same HiSeq lane. Per the original workflow: Raw barcoded reads were processed with MIGEC, discarding single-read molecular identifier groups before consensus assembly and CDR3 extraction. Clonotype tables were post-analysed with VDJtools, and diversity was normalized by down-sampling all datasets to the smallest sample size. To correct batch-related cross-sample contamination, repertoire overlap clustering matched CDR3 amino acid sequences but not nucleotide sequences. TCRdb ran its own pipeline on the public reads, namely fastp trimming at Q25 and MiXCR clone calling, and kept in-frame beta chains. Entries that share a CDR3 protein sequence are merged under the most common genes and DNA. The V and J calls here are based on TCRdb, not the publication. Counted in this sample were some 890,000 distinct CDR3 sequences; roughly 58% of them appeared once. The top ten constitute approximately 4.2% of the sample.

The cysteine opens and the phenylalanine closes a CDR3 of 14 amino acids. CDR3 DNA only is kept here, 42 bases in frame from base 1. V loses 1 base at its end and J loses 3 bases; junction bases beyond the gene matches: 2. Looking up the germline V gene yields CDR1 SGHAT and CDR2 FQNNGV. The chain is assembled from TRBV11-2 and TRBJ2-7, with 8 junctional bases fitting TRBD2. The receptor was derived from a girl aged 5-17 years with multiple sclerosis. Sequencing was carried out using blood. In nucleotide form, the sequence is TGTGCCAGCAGCTTAGCGGGGGGGTACTACGAGCAGTACTTC. Translated, this gives CASSLAGGYYEQYF. Beyond the CDR3, the reference TRBV11-2 and TRBJ2-7 genes provide the residues; the full variable domain reads: EAGVAQSPRYKIIEKRQSVAFWCNPISGHATLYWYQQILGQGPKLLIQFQNNGVVDDSQLPKDRFSAERLKGVDSTLKIQPAKLEDSAVYLCASSLAGGYYEQYFGPGTRLTVT.